Following are 10 T cell receptor beta chains from one sample sequenced in a study of CD8+ T cells in alopecia areata. The sequencing template was cDNA reverse transcribed from extracted RNA. Profiling relied on immunoSEQ multiplex PCR, and the TCRdb table lists in-frame clones only, not all of them. The sample has more than 130,000 clones; around 82% are singletons. Treatment denoted: oral pan-JAK inhibitor, 5-10 mg twice daily. Sequenced material: CD8+ T cells sorted from blood, taken at week 4, from a patient treated with tofacitinib. Receptor source: a human donor with alopecia areata.

This chain connects TRBV7-9 to TRBJ2-2, with unresolved D. The ends were cut back, 1 base at V and 7 bases at J, with 13 bases in the middle. Germline loops: CDR1 SEHNR, CDR2 FQNEAQ (reference sequence). This CDR3 contains 15 residues. In DNA, the CDR3 is TGTGCCAGCAGCTTAGTCGTCCAGTGGGGCGGGGAGCTGTTTTTT. This translates into CASSLVVQWGGELFF. Together with reference TRBV7-9 and TRBJ2-2, the CDR3 gives the full variable domain: DTGVSQNPRHKITKRGQNVTFRCDPISEHNRLYWYRQTLGQGPEFLTYFQNEAQLEKSRLLSDRFSAERPKGSFSTLEIQRTEQGDSAMYLCASSLVVQWGGELFFGEGSRLTVL.

The chain uses TRBV29-1 and TRBJ2-5, with TRBD2 matching 12 bases. Germline CDR1 is SQVTM and CDR2 is ANQGSEA. The CDR3 is 14 amino acids. V gave up 4 bases and J gave up 4 bases; unmatched junction bases: 4. The CDR3 region is CSVVLAGGLETQYF. In DNA form, the CDR3 reads TGCAGCGTTGTTCTAGCGGGGGGGCTAGAGACCCAGTACTTC.

This rearrangement joins TRBV9 to TRBJ2-1; 7 nucleotides match TRBD2. This CDR3 is built from 13 residues. CDR1 and CDR2 from the germline V gene are SGDLS and YYNGEE. V was clipped by 7 bases and J by 6 bases; unmatched bases: 7. The CDR3 DNA is TGTGCCAGCGGCCTGGGCGGGGGCAATGAGCAGTTCTTC. Protein product: CASGLGGGNEQFF.

The chain employs TRBV6-5 and TRBJ2-7, with 10 bases fitting TRBD1. The germline CDR1 and CDR2 sequences are MNHEY and SVGAGI. The V and J ends lost 6 bases and 1 base, in that order; junction bases with no gene match: 3. The CDR3 has 14 amino acids. CDR3 sequence (DNA): TGTGCCAGCAGAGGGACAGGGGAATCCTACGAGCAGTACTTC. Protein: CASRGTGESYEQYF.

The chain is built from TRBV23-1 and TRBJ2-1; 7 nucleotides line up with TRBD2. TRBV23-1 is marked as an open reading frame, function uncertain. The CDR3 extends over 15 amino acids. Trimming removed 5 bases from V and 4 bases from J; junction bases left unmatched: 8. The CDR3 bases are TGCGCCAGCAGTAGTAGAGCGGGGAGGTACAATGAGCAGTTCTTC. This translates into CASSSRAGRYNEQFF.

On this clone: In the same sample, other DNA sequences code for this CDR3. The chain employs TRBV6-5 and TRBJ2-1; D unclear. Germline V gives CDR1 MNHEY, CDR2 SVGAGI. This CDR3 comprises 12 residues. V was pared by 5 bases and J by 7 bases, with 9 bases between. The CDR3: CASSPTGNEQFF. CDR3 nucleotides: TGTGCCAGCAGTCCAACGGGTAATGAGCAGTTCTTC.

This clone was seen more than once but under ten times. The DNA of the CDR3 is TGTGCCAGCAGTTTAGGTGGCGACTATGGCTACACCTTC. It codes for CASSLGGDYGYTF. V and J are TRBV27 and TRBJ1-2; no clear D. Trimming shortened V by 2 bases and J by 3 bases, and 7 bases separated the two germline ends. Germline V CDR1 and CDR2: MNHEY, SMNVEV (reference sequence). The CDR3 extends over 13 amino acids.

The gene calls are TRBV30 and TRBJ1-5; 9 bases fit TRBD1. The germline V gene encodes CDR1 GTSNPN and CDR2 SVGIG (reference sequence). The CDR3 covers 15 residues. V shed 2 bases, J shed 3 bases, and the junction held 5 bases outside the gene matches. The CDR3 region is CAWSIWTGANQPQHF. The CDR3 nucleotides read TGTGCCTGGAGTATCTGGACAGGGGCCAATCAGCCCCAGCATTTT. The full variable domain, completed using reference TRBV30 and TRBJ1-5, is SQTIHQWPATLVQPVGSPLSLECTVEGTSNPNLYWYRQAAGRGLQLLFYSVGIGQISSEVPQNLSASRPQDRQFILSSKKLLLSDSGFYLCAWSIWTGANQPQHFGDGTRLSIL.

This chain links TRBV10-3 with TRBJ1-4, with 8 bases that match TRBD1. The CDR3 covers 16 residues. Trimming took 3 bases from V and 7 from J; bases not matched to a gene: 10. Germline assignment: CDR1 ENHRY and CDR2 SYGVKD. The CDR3 bases are TGTGCCATCAGTGATCAACGACAGGGGAGGGGTGAAAAACTGTTTTTT. Encoded protein: CAISDQRQGRGEKLFF.

This rearrangement joins TRBV5-1 to TRBJ1-2; 7 bases are shared with TRBD1. The CDR3 length is 14 residues. Germline assignment: CDR1 SGHRS and CDR2 YFSETQ. J lost 3 bases, V lost 4 bases, and 6 bases had no gene match. CDR3 protein: CASSPEGAYYGYTF. Written as DNA, the CDR3 is TGCGCCAGCAGCCCGGAGGGGGCTTACTATGGCTACACCTTC.